This entry lists 6 T cell receptor beta chains sequenced from one sample in a study of blood T cell repertoires in COVID-19. The method was immunoSEQ multiplex PCR; TCRdb's version includes in-frame clones alone and lacks a portion of them. The repertoire holds fewer than 350,000 clones, with around 85% as singletons. Source material: PBMCs or T cells enriched from blood (not recorded which). The receptors here all came from a woman between 45 and 60 years old who had recovered from COVID-19.

The chain is built from TRBV27 and TRBJ1-1; TRBD1 is a possible D gene (5 bases). Trimming removed 5 bases at V and 0 bases at J, with 25 bases between. The germline CDR1 and CDR2 sequences are MNHEY and SMNVEV (reference sequence). The CDR3 has 19 amino acids. The CDR3 DNA reads TGTGCCAGCAGTCAAAACCCGAGGCAGGGAAGGAGAGTGAACACTGAAGCTTTCTTT. Amino acids: CASSQNPRQGRRVNTEAFF.

The chain combines TRBV18 with TRBJ1-1; 7 bases are a match to TRBD1. The germline V gene encodes CDR1 KGHSH and CDR2 LQKENI. CDR3 length: 17 amino acids. Unmatched junction bases numbered 8, after V lost 0 bases and J lost 1 base. The CDR3 sequence: CASSPPRTGTANTEAFF. Written as DNA, the CDR3 is TGTGCCAGCTCACCACCGAGAACCGGGACAGCGAACACTGAAGCTTTCTTT. The full variable domain, rest sourced from reference TRBV18 and TRBJ1-1, is NAGVMQNPRHLVRRRGQEARLRCSPMKGHSHVYWYRQLPEEGLKFMVYLQKENIIDESGMPKERFSAEFPKEGPSILRIQQVVRGDSAAYFCASSPPRTGTANTEAFFGQGTRLTVV.

The CDR3 coding sequence is TGCGCCAGCAGCCAACCGCAGGTTGGCACTGAAGCTTTCTTT. Translation: CASSQPQVGTEAFF. The chain couples TRBV4-1 to TRBJ1-1, with unresolved D. Germline values: CDR1 MGHRA, CDR2 YSYEKL. The germline V and J ends were trimmed by 2 bases and 4 bases, with 11 bases remaining between them. The CDR3 extends over 14 amino acids.

The CDR3 DNA follows: TGTGCCAGCAGTGGGCTCTATGGCTACACCTTC. This encodes CASSGLYGYTF. The chain combines TRBV6-1 with TRBJ1-2, with D unresolved. V lost 4 bases to trimming and J lost 4 bases, with 4 bases between them. The CDR3 is made up of 11 amino acids. CDR1 and CDR2 from the germline V gene are MNHNS and SASEGT.

The rearrangement joins TRBV28 to TRBJ1-5; D might be TRBD1 (6 bases). The CDR3 extends over 18 amino acids. The V end was cut by 3 bases, the J end by 2 bases, with 20 bases between. The germline V gene has CDR1 MDHEN and CDR2 SYDVKM. This CDR3 reads CASSLGTRGNIGNQPQHF. CDR3 coding DNA: TGTGCCAGCAGTTTGGGGACAAGGGGTAATATAGGCAATCAGCCCCAGCATTTT.

V usage is TRBV29-1 and J usage is TRBJ2-1, with 12 positions matching TRBD2. This CDR3 is built from 15 residues. Unmatched junction bases numbered 9, after V lost 4 bases and J lost 8 bases. Germline V gives CDR1 SQVTM, CDR2 ANQGSEA. The DNA of the CDR3 is TGCAGCGTTGTGGCGGCTAGCGGGAGGGAGGATGAGCAGTTCTTC. Translating it yields CSVVAASGREDEQFF.